Sequencing of this TCR beta chain was carried out in a study of T cell repertoires in ileal Crohn's disease. The CDR3 runs to 15 residues. Trimming pared 0 bases from V and 5 bases from J, leaving 10 bases between. Germline V gene lookup returns CDR1 MNHNS and CDR2 SASEGT. The assay was immunoSEQ multiplex PCR, and TCRdb's table has in-frame clones only and misses some. The sample includes thousands of clones, roughly 70% of them seen just once. As for time point: neoterminal ileum biopsy at postoperative endoscopy, about 6 months after surgery. The receptor comes from an adult with Crohn's disease. The sample was ileal tissue. V is TRBV6-1 and J is TRBJ1-4, with a tentative D call TRBD1 (5 bases). The CDR3 region is CASSEASGINEKLFF. Here the CDR3 DNA reads TGTGCCAGCAGTGAAGCGTCAGGGATAAATGAAAAACTGTTTTTT.